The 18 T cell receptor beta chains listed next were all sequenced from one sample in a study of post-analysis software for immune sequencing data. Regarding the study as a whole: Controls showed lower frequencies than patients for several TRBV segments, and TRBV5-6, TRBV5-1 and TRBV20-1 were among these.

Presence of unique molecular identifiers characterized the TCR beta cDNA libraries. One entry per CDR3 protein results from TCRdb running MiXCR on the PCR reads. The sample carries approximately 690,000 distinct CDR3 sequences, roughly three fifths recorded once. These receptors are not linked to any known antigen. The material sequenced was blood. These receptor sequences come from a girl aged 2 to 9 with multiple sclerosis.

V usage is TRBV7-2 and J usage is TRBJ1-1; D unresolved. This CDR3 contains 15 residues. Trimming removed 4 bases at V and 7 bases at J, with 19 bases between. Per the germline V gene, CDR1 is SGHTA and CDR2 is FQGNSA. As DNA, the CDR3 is TGTGCCAGCAGCTCTTGGGAAAGCGGACTTCGTGAAGCTTTCTTT. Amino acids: CASSSWESGLREAFF.

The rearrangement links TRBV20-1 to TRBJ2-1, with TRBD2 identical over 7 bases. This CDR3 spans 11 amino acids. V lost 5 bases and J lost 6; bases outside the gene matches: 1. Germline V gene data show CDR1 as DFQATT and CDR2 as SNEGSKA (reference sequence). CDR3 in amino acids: CSAPSGNEQFF. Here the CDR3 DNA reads TGCAGTGCTCCTAGCGGCAATGAGCAGTTCTTC.

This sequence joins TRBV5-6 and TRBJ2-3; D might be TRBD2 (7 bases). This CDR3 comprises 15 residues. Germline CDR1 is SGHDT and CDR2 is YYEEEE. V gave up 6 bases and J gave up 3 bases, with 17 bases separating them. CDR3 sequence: CASISQGGATDTQYF. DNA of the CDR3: TGTGCCAGCATCTCACAAGGGGGGGCGACAGATACGCAGTATTTT.

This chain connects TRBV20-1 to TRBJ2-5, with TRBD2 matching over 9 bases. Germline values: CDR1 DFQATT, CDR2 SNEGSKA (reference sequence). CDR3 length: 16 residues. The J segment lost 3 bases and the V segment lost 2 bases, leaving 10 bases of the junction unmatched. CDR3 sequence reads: CSARTLPGLAEETQYF. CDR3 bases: TGCAGTGCTAGAACGCTTCCGGGACTAGCAGAAGAGACCCAGTACTTC.

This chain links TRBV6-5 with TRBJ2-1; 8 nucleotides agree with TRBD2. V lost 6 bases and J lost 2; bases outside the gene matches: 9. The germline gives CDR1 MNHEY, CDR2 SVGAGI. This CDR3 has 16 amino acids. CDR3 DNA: TGTGCCAGCAGACAAAATAGCGGGGCCGCCTACAATGAGCAGTTCTTC. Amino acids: CASRQNSGAAYNEQFF.

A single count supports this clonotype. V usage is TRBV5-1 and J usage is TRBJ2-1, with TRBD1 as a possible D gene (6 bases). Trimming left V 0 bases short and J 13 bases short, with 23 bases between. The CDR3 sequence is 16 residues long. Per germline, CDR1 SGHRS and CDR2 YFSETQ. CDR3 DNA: TGCGCCAGCAGCTTGGCCGGCAGGAGCAACGGGGACACCCAGTTCTTC. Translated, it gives CASSLAGRSNGDTQFF.

The DNA for the CDR3 is TGTGCCAGCAGTGAAGGCCCAGATGGGGGTGGCTATGGCTACACCTTC. Residues: CASSEGPDGGGYGYTF. J is TRBJ1-2 and V is TRBV2; D might be TRBD1 (5 bases). This CDR3 comprises 16 residues. Germline values: CDR1 SNHLY, CDR2 FYNNEI. V gave up 1 base and J gave up 4 bases, with 16 bases separating them.

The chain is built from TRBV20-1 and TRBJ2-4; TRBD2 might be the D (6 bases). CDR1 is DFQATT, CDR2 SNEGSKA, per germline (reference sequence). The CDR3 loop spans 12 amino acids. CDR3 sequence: CSGLAAKNIQYF. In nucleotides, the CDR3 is TGCTCAGGGCTAGCGGCCAAAAACATTCAGTACTTC.

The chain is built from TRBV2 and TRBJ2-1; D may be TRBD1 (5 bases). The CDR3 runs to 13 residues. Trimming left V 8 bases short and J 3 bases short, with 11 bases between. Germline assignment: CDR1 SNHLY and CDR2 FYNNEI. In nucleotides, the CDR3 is TGTGCCAGCGGGTTAGGGGTCTACAATGAGCAGTTCTTC. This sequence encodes CASGLGVYNEQFF.

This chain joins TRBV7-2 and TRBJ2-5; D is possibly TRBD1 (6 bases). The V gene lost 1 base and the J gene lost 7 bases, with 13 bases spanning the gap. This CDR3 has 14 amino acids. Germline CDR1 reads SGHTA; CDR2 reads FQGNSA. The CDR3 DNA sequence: TGTGCCAGCAGCTTAGAAACAGGGTCGGTGACCCAGTACTTC. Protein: CASSLETGSVTQYF.

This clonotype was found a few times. The CDR3 here is CASSAERGLAAKVQYF. The CDR3 bases are TGTGCCAGCAGCGCAGAGAGGGGACTAGCCGCAAAGGTTCAGTACTTC. This chain uses TRBV9 with TRBJ2-4, with 9 bases identical to TRBD2. CDR3 length equals 16 residues. The germline CDR1 and CDR2 sequences are SGDLS and YYNGEE. The ends lost 3 bases at V and 11 bases at J; junction bases unmatched: 15.

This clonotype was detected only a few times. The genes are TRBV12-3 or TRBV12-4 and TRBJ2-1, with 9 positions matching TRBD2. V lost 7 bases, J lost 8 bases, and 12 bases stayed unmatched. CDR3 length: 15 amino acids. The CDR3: CASTTLAGSGDEQFF. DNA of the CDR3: TGTGCCAGCACCACCCTAGCGGGAAGTGGCGATGAGCAGTTCTTC.

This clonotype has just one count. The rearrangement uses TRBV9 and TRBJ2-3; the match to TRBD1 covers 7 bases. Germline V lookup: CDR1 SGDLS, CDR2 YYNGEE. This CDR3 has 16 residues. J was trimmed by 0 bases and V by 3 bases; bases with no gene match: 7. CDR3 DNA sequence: TGTGCCAGCAGCGGGAGTCGGGACAGTAGCACAGATACGCAGTATTTT. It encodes CASSGSRDSSTDTQYF.

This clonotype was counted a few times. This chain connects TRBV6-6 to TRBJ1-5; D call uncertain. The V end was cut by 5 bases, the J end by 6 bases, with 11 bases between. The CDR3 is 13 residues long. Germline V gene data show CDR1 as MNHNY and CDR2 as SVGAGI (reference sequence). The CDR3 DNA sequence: TGTGCCAGCAGTCCGGACCTTATTCAGCCCCAGCATTTT. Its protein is CASSPDLIQPQHF.

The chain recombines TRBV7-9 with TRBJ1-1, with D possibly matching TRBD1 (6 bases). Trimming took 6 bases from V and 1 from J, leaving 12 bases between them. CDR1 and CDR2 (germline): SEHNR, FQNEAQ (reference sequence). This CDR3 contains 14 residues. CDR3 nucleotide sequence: TGTGCCAGCAGGACCGGGACAACGAACACTGAAGCTTTCTTT. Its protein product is CASRTGTTNTEAFF.

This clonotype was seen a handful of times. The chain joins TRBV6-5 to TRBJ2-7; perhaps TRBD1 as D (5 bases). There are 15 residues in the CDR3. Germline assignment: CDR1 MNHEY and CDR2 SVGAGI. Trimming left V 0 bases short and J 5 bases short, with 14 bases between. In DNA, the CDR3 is TGTGCCAGCAGTTACTCGCGGCAGGGTAGGCACGAGCAGTACTTC. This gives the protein CASSYSRQGRHEQYF.

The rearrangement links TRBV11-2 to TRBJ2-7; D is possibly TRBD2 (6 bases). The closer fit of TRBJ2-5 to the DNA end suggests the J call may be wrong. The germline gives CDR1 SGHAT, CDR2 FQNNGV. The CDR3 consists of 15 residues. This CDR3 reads CASSLEVREAETQYF. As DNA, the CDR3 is TGTGCCAGCAGCTTAGAAGTCAGGGAGGCGGAGACCCAGTACTTC.

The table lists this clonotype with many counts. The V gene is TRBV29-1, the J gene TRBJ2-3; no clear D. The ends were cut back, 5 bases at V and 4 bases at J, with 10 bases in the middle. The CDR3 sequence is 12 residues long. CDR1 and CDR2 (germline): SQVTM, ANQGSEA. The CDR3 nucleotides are TGCAGCGTTATAGTGATCTCAGATACGCAGTATTTT. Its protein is CSVIVISDTQYF.